This T cell receptor beta chain was documented in a study of shared clonotypes between healthy human individuals. Germline V gives CDR1 SGHAT, CDR2 FQNNGV. With 4 bases removed from V and 1 base from J, the gap between germline ends came to 11 bases. CDR3 size: 14 residues. Repertoires were generated with immunoSEQ multiplex PCR, while TCRdb's copy carries only in-frame clones and drops some. Here the sample spans some 2 million clones, roughly 94% being singletons. It was CD45RO-negative cells, positively selected for CCR7, that made up naive CD8 cells, with terminally differentiated effector memory CD45RA+ cells excluded.

The TCR sequence derives from a man younger than 35 in good health. The chain couples TRBV11-2 to TRBJ2-7, with D perhaps being TRBD1 or TRBD2 (5 bases each). What was sequenced was naive CD8+ T cells sorted from blood. DNA of the CDR3: TGTGCCAGCAGCTGGGACGGAACTTCCTACGAGCAGTACTTC. Translated: CASSWDGTSYEQYF.